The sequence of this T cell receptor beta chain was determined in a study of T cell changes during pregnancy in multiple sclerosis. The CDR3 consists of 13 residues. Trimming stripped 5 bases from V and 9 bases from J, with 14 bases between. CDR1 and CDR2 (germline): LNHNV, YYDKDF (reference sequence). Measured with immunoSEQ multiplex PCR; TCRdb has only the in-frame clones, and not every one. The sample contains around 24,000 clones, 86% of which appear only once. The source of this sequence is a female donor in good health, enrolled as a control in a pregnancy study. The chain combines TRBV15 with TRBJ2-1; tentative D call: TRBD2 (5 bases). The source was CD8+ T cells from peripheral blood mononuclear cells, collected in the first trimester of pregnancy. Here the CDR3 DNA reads TGTGCCACCAGCCCCTTAATCCGGGGTGAGCAGTTCTTC. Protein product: CATSPLIRGEQFF.